The present T cell receptor (beta chain) was sequenced within a study of T cell repertoires in cytomegalovirus infection. In the study overall: Both a matching HLA type and CMV infection were indicated by public TCR beta signatures. Study results and limitations: Cumulated frequencies of public TCR beta families served to identify carriers of CMV plus the relevant HLA. It was HLA-C-restricted CMV-specific TCR beta clonotypes that dominated the response ex vivo.

This clonotype has at least ten counts. What it binds is not known. TCRdb itself ran the reads through MiXCR, one entry per CDR3 protein. The sample includes around 240,000 distinct CDR3 sequences, roughly 23% seen only once; the top ten take roughly 20%. The CDR3 spans 16 residues. Germline lookup yields CDR1 DFQATT and CDR2 SNEGSKA (reference sequence). V gave up 6 bases and J gave up 4 bases, with 25 bases separating them. This clonotype was sampled from a human donor in good health (CMV status not recorded). Some clones in this sample may be carry-over from other donors' samples. V and J are TRBV20-1 and TRBJ2-7; possibly TRBD1 for D (6 bases). Source material: CD8+ T cells from PBMCs. DNA for the CDR3: TGCAGTGCCAACATTGCCTCAGGGGAAATGGCATACGAGCAGTACTTC. Its protein is CSANIASGEMAYEQYF.